One sample yielded the 29 T cell receptor beta chains listed below, sequenced in a study of T-cell memory formation after mild COVID-19. TCRdb re-called the 5' RACE reads through MiXCR, storing one row per CDR3 protein. The sample carries just over 60,000 distinct CDR3 sequences, less than 9.5% recorded once. Sequenced: PBMCs or a T cell subset sorted from them (not recorded which). These receptors originate from a man between 18 and 35 years old who had mild COVID-19 (a few samples of this study predate the infection). Cell type and time point are not known.

This clonotype showed up many times. The genes are TRBV5-1 and TRBJ2-3, with 7 bases matching TRBD2. Unmatched junction bases numbered 6, after V lost 2 bases and J lost 6 bases. This CDR3 has 14 residues. In germline, CDR1 is SGHRS, CDR2 YFSETQ. CDR3 nucleotides: TGCGCCAGCAGCTTAGGGCGGGGGACCGATACGCAGTATTTT. It codes for CASSLGRGTDTQYF.

The chain links TRBV5-6 to TRBJ2-7; 8 nucleotides line up with TRBD1. Germline lookup yields CDR1 SGHDT and CDR2 YYEEEE. This CDR3 comprises 12 residues. V shed 3 bases, J shed 4 bases, and the junction held 0 bases outside the gene matches. The DNA for the CDR3 is TGTGCCAGCAGCTACAGGGGGTACGAGCAGTACTTC. Translating gives CASSYRGYEQYF.

This clonotype showed up just a few times. This chain links TRBV12-3 or TRBV12-4 with TRBJ1-2; 8 bases are shared with TRBD1. CDR3 length: 13 amino acids. Trimming took 3 bases from V and 11 from J; bases not matched to a gene: 8. The CDR3, as DNA: TGTGCCAGCAGTTTCACCGGCGACAGGGGTTACACCTTC. This sequence encodes CASSFTGDRGYTF.

This clonotype was seen more than once but under ten times. The chain uses TRBV27 and TRBJ2-7; unclear D gene. CDR1 is MNHEY, CDR2 SMNVEV, per germline (reference sequence). The CDR3 contains 10 residues. Trimming cost V 8 bases and J 6 bases, with 8 bases left between them. The CDR3 bases are TGTGCCAGCCCCGATGGCGAGCAGTACGTC. Translated: CASPDGEQYV.

CDR3 nucleotides: TGTGCCAGCAGTTTAACAGCCCTTAACACTGAAGCTTTCTTT. It specifies CASSLTALNTEAFF. The chain couples TRBV6-5 to TRBJ1-1; D gene ambiguous. The V and J ends lost 4 bases and 2 bases respectively, with 11 bases between them. The CDR3 has 14 residues. Germline CDR1 is MNHEY and CDR2 is SVGAGI.

J is TRBJ1-2 and V is TRBV5-1, with a weak D call TRBD1 (5 bases). Germline CDR1 and CDR2: SGHRS and YFSETQ. V dropped 3 bases and J dropped 8 bases, with 11 bases sitting between them. This CDR3 contains 12 residues. The CDR3 loop reads CASSSARGGYTF. Written as DNA, the CDR3 is TGCGCCAGCAGCTCGGCCCGGGGCGGCTACACCTTC. The full variable domain, completed using reference TRBV5-1 and TRBJ1-2, is KAGVTQTPRYLIKTRGQQVTLSCSPISGHRSVSWYQQTPGQGLQFLFEYFSETQRNKGNFPGRFSGRQFSNSRSEMNVSTLELGDSALYLCASSSARGGYTFGSGTRLTVV.

This clonotype was seen ten or more times. The J gene is TRBJ2-7, the V gene TRBV29-1, with a weak D call TRBD1 (5 bases). CDR1 and CDR2 (germline): SQVTM, ANQGSEA. V was pared by 0 bases and J by 3 bases, with 9 bases between. The CDR3 is 13 amino acids. The CDR3 sequence: CSVEEAQGYEQYF. In nucleotides, the CDR3 is TGCAGCGTTGAAGAGGCTCAGGGCTACGAGCAGTACTTC.

This clonotype showed up just a few times. The chain uses TRBV7-3 and TRBJ1-5, with a tentative D call TRBD1 (6 bases). The V end lost 2 bases, the J end lost 1 base, and 12 bases lay between the germline ends. The CDR3 extends over 16 amino acids. Germline V gene sequence: CDR1 SGHTA, CDR2 FQGTGA. The CDR3 sequence: CASSLERGASNQPQHF. The CDR3 nucleotides read TGTGCCAGCAGCTTAGAAAGGGGGGCGAGCAATCAGCCCCAGCATTTT.

The chain is built from TRBV4-2 and TRBJ2-1, with TRBD2 as a possible D gene (6 bases). CDR3 size: 13 residues. Trimming stripped 4 bases from V and 10 bases from J, with 14 bases between. CDR1 and CDR2 from the germline V gene are LGHNA and YNFKEQ. CDR3 loop: CASSRYTEGEQFF. CDR3 bases: TGTGCCAGCAGCCGATATACGGAGGGGGAGCAGTTCTTC.

The chain is built from TRBV20-1 and TRBJ1-2; unclear D gene. The CDR3 has 11 residues. Deletions cut 2 bases from V and 8 bases from J, with 9 bases between. CDR1 and CDR2 (germline): DFQATT, SNEGSKA (reference sequence). The CDR3 nucleotides are TGCAGTGCTAGACGAGGGTGGGGCTACACCTTC. Translating gives CSARRGWGYTF.

This clonotype turned up a few times. The rearrangement links TRBV20-1 to TRBJ2-1; a possible D gene is TRBD1 (7 bases). CDR1 and CDR2 from the germline V gene are DFQATT and SNEGSKA (reference sequence). The V and J ends lost 3 bases and 5 bases respectively, with 14 bases between them. The CDR3 loop spans 14 amino acids. The CDR3 here is CSASLAGGNNEQFF. The CDR3 nucleotides read TGCAGTGCTAGCTTGGCAGGGGGGAACAATGAGCAGTTCTTC.

Ten or more counts support this clonotype. This chain joins TRBV18 and TRBJ2-3; no clear D gene. V shed 3 bases and J shed 1 base, with 11 bases lying between them. Per the germline V gene, CDR1 is KGHSH and CDR2 is LQKENI. This CDR3 spans 15 amino acids. The CDR3 DNA is TGTGCCAGCTCACCGGTCGGGCAGGGCACAGATACGCAGTATTTT. The encoded protein is CASSPVGQGTDTQYF.

The gene calls are TRBV7-2 and TRBJ1-6; D gene ambiguous. This CDR3 has 12 amino acids. The V and J ends lost 3 bases and 13 bases respectively, with 10 bases between them. Per the germline V gene, CDR1 is SGHTA and CDR2 is FQGNSA. CDR3: CASSFSPNPLHF. CDR3 in DNA: TGTGCCAGCAGCTTCTCGCCCAATCCCCTCCACTTT.

In this sample, this clonotype turned up many times. V is TRBV25-1 and J is TRBJ2-3, with no clear D. CDR1 and CDR2 (germline): MGHDK, SYGVNS. The ends were cut back, 4 bases at V and 0 bases at J, with 8 bases in the middle. This CDR3 comprises 14 residues. The DNA for the CDR3 is TGTGCCAGCAGTGGCGGATTCAGCACAGATACGCAGTATTTT. Translating gives CASSGGFSTDTQYF.

The chain couples TRBV7-2 to TRBJ1-1; D is unresolved. The CDR3 covers 14 residues. Germline V CDR1 and CDR2: SGHTA, FQGNSA. V shed 0 bases and J shed 5 bases, with 10 bases lying between them. The CDR3 here is CASSLAWERTEAFF. CDR3 sequence (DNA): TGTGCCAGCAGCTTAGCGTGGGAACGGACTGAAGCTTTCTTT.

V gene TRBV12-3 or TRBV12-4 combines with J gene TRBJ2-7; tentatively, D is TRBD1 (5 bases). The length of the CDR3 is 12 residues. V lost 6 bases and J 6 bases, leaving 12 bases between the germline ends. The CDR3 reads CASSPPRGEQYF. The CDR3 DNA follows: TGTGCCAGCAGCCCCCCTAGGGGCGAGCAGTACTTC.

This rearrangement joins TRBV6-2 or TRBV6-3 to TRBJ2-7; D possibly corresponds to TRBD2 (5 bases). This CDR3 is built from 13 residues. V was trimmed by 0 bases and J by 7 bases, leaving 10 bases between them. Germline values: CDR1 MNHEY, CDR2 SVGEGT. In DNA, the CDR3 is TGTGCCAGCAGTTACTCCGGGAATAGGGAGCAGTACGTC. Its protein product is CASSYSGNREQYV.

As for this clonotype: Possible read error: a much larger clone is one base away. The V and J genes are TRBV6-5 and TRBJ1-2, with D perhaps TRBD1 (6 bases). The CDR3 length is 15 residues. Germline V CDR1 and CDR2: MNHEY, SVGAGI. CDR3 sequence reads: CAISYSDSSLYGYTF. CDR3 in DNA: TGTGCCATCAGTTACTCGGACAGCTCCCTCTATGGCTACACCTTC.

This clonotype was seen ten or more times. The chain joins TRBV7-2 to TRBJ2-3; D might be TRBD2 (6 bases). Trimming cost V 8 bases and J 4 bases, with 19 bases left between them. Germline values: CDR1 SGHTA, CDR2 FQGNSA. The length of the CDR3 is 15 residues. The CDR3: CASRGTRERADTQYF. CDR3 in DNA: TGTGCCAGCCGGGGGACCCGGGAGAGGGCAGATACGCAGTATTTT.

The chain combines TRBV6-2 or TRBV6-3 with TRBJ1-2, with D possibly being TRBD1 (5 bases). V lost 7 bases, J lost 5 bases, and 11 bases lay in between. The germline CDR1 and CDR2 sequences are MNHEY and SVGEGT. This CDR3 region has 12 residues. The CDR3 here is CASKQSGYGYTF. Here the CDR3 DNA reads TGTGCCAGCAAGCAATCAGGGTATGGCTACACCTTC.

The table lists this clonotype with a few counts. For the CDR3, the DNA is TGCAGTGCTAGGACCGATGTGCAGGGGCATGGCTACACCTTC. Encoded protein: CSARTDVQGHGYTF. The V and J genes are TRBV20-1 and TRBJ1-2; D is possibly TRBD1 (6 bases). Trimming stripped 3 bases from V and 6 bases from J, with 17 bases between. CDR1 is DFQATT and CDR2 is SNEGSKA in the germline V gene (reference sequence). This CDR3 has 14 residues.

The chain joins TRBV28 to TRBJ2-7; D is unclear. Germline-derived CDR1 and CDR2 are MDHEN and SYDVKM. V was cut by 5 bases and J by 3 bases, with 11 bases left in between. This CDR3 contains 13 residues. CDR3 sequence reads: CASSHQTLYEQYV. CDR3 nucleotides: TGTGCCAGCAGTCACCAGACCCTCTACGAGCAGTACGTC.

Only a few counts were recorded for this clonotype. The chain combines TRBV28 with TRBJ2-5; no firm D call. This CDR3 comprises 11 residues. Trimming removed 6 bases at V and 5 bases at J, with 7 bases between. Germline lookup yields CDR1 MDHEN and CDR2 SYDVKM. The DNA for the CDR3 is TGTGCCAGCAGCAATCGGGAGACCCAGTACTTC. Amino acid sequence: CASSNRETQYF.

The chain uses TRBV4-3 and TRBJ2-3; 7 bases are shared with TRBD2. V trimming: 3 bases; J trimming: 2 bases; junction bases outside the gene matches: 2. Germline V gene data show CDR1 as LGHNA and CDR2 as YSLEER. The CDR3 is 14 amino acids. Here the CDR3 DNA reads TGCGCCAGCAGCCAGGCGGGGGACACAGATACGCAGTATTTT. Its translation: CASSQAGDTDTQYF.

This clonotype occurred many times. This chain joins TRBV12-3 or TRBV12-4 and TRBJ2-1; no clear D gene. This CDR3 has 14 amino acids. V lost 2 bases and J 3 bases, leaving 8 bases between the germline ends. CDR3 bases: TGTGCCAGCAGTTTACGCCGGATCTACAATGAGCAGTTCTTC. It yields the protein CASSLRRIYNEQFF.

This clonotype was seen more than once but under ten times. The chain has TRBV6-6 and TRBJ1-2, with TRBD1 matching 8 bases. V shed 2 bases, J shed 6 bases, and the junction held 8 bases outside the gene matches. Germline V lookup: CDR1 MNHNY, CDR2 SVGAGI (reference sequence). The CDR3 has 15 residues. The CDR3 is CASSYPITGGDGYTF. The CDR3 nucleotides read TGTGCCAGCAGTTACCCCATTACAGGGGGGGATGGCTACACCTTC.

The rearrangement uses TRBV6-6 and TRBJ1-2; D is unresolved. This CDR3 has 13 residues. Trimming pared 8 bases from V and 4 bases from J, leaving 14 bases between. Germline V gene sequence: CDR1 MNHNY, CDR2 SVGAGI (reference sequence). Here the CDR3 DNA reads TGTGCCAGCGGACCTAGGGCCACCTATGGCTACACCTTC. It is translated as CASGPRATYGYTF.

There are a few counts of this clonotype. The chain employs TRBV28 and TRBJ2-3; D is possibly TRBD1 or TRBD2 (6 bases each). V shed 7 bases and J shed 5 bases, with 19 bases lying between them. CDR1 is MDHEN and CDR2 is SYDVKM in the germline V gene. This CDR3 has 15 residues. CDR3 in DNA: TGTGCCAGCACGGTGGGGGGCAGAGGAGTAGATACGCAGTATTTT. Residues: CASTVGGRGVDTQYF.

The rearrangement uses TRBV3-1 and TRBJ2-5; TRBD2 agrees at 8 bases. This CDR3 has 13 residues. CDR1 and CDR2 from the germline V gene are LGHDT and YNNKEL (reference sequence). J was trimmed by 4 bases and V by 7 bases; bases with no gene match: 5. CDR3 DNA: TGTGCCAGCAACGGGAGGGGAGCAGAGACCCAGTACTTC. This encodes CASNGRGAETQYF.